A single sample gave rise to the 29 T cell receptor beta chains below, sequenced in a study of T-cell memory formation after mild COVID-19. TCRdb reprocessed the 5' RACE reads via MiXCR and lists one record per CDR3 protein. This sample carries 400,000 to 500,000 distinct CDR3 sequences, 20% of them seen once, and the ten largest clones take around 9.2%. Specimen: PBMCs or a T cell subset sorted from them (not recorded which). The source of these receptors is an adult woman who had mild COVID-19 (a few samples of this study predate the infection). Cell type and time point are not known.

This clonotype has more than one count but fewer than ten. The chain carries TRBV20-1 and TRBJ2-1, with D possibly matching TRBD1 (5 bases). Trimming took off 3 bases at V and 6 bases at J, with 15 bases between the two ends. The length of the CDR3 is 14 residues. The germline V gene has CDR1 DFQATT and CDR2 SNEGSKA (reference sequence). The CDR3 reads CSASGFGRGNEQFF. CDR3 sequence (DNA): TGCAGTGCTAGCGGGTTCGGTAGGGGCAATGAGCAGTTCTTC.

For the CDR3, the DNA is TGTGCCAGCAGTTTAGAAACTAACCCTAACTCTGGGGCCAACGTCCTGACTTTC. It encodes CASSLETNPNSGANVLTF. V is TRBV12-3 or TRBV12-4 and J is TRBJ2-6; D uncertain. Trimming shortened V by 1 base and J by 0 bases, and 13 bases separated the two germline ends. The CDR3 runs to 18 residues.

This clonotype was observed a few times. CDR3: CASSSTSGVYNEQFF. The CDR3 DNA reads as TGTGCCAGCAGTTCCACTAGCGGGGTCTACAATGAGCAGTTCTTC. This chain connects TRBV6-6 to TRBJ2-1; 10 positions agree with TRBD2. The CDR3 loop spans 15 amino acids. Germline CDR1 reads MNHNY; CDR2 reads SVGAGI (reference sequence). Trimming cost V 4 bases and J 3 bases; bases outside gene matches: 3.

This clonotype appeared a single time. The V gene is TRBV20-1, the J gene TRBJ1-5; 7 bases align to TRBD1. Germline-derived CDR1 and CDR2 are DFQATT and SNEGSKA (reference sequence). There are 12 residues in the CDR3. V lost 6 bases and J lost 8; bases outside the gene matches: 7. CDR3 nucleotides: TGCAGTGCCAGCAGGGGGTTGGAGCCCCAGCATTTT. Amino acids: CSASRGLEPQHF.

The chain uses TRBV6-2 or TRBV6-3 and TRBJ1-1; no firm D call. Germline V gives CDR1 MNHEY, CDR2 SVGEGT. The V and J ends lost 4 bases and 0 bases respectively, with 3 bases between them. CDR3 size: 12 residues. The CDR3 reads CASSWMNTEAFF. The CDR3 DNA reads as TGTGCCAGCAGTTGGATGAACACTGAAGCTTTCTTT.

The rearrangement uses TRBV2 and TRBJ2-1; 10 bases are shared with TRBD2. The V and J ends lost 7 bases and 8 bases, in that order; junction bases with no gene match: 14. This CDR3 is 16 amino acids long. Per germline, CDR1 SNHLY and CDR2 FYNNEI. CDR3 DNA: TGTGCCAGCAAAAGGGCTAGCGGGAGCAGTATCGATGAGCAGTTCTTC. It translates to CASKRASGSSIDEQFF.

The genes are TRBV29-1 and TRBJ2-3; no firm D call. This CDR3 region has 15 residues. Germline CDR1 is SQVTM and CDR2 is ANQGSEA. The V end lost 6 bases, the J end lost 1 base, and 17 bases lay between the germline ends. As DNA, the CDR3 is TGCAGCGTCAATACGTGGGGTCTCGGCACAGATACGCAGTATTTT. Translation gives CSVNTWGLGTDTQYF.

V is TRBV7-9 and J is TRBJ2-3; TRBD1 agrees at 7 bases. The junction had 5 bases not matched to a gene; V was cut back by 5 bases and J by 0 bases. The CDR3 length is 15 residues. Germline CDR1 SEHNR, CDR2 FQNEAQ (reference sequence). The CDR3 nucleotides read TGTGCCAGCAGCCCGACAGGGATTAGCACAGATACGCAGTATTTT. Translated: CASSPTGISTDTQYF.

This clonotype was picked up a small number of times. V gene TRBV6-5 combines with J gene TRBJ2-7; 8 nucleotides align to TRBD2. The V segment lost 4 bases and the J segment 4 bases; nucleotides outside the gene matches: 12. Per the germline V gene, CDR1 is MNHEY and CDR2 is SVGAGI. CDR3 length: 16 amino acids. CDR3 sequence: CASSSRKRELKYEQYF. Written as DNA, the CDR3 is TGTGCCAGCAGTTCCCGAAAGCGGGAGTTAAAATACGAGCAGTACTTC.

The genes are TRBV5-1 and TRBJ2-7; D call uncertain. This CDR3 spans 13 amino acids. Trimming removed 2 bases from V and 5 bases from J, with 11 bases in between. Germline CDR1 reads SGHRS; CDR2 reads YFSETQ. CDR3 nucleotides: TGCGCCAGCAGCTTATCTGGGAAGAACGAGCAGTACTTC. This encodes CASSLSGKNEQYF. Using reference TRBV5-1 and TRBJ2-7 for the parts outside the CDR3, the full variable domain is KAGVTQTPRYLIKTRGQQVTLSCSPISGHRSVSWYQQTPGQGLQFLFEYFSETQRNKGNFPGRFSGRQFSNSRSEMNVSTLELGDSALYLCASSLSGKNEQYFGPGTRLTVT.

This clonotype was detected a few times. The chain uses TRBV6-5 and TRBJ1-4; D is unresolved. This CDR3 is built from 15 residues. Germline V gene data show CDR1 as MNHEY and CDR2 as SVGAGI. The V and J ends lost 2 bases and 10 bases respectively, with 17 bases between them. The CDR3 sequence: CASSYRAVPYGKLFF. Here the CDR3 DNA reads TGTGCCAGCAGTTACCGCGCAGTTCCCTATGGAAAACTGTTTTTT.

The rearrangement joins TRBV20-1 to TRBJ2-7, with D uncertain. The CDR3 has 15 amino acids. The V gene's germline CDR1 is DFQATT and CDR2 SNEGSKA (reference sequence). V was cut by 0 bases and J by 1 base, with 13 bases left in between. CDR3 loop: CSARDLGHGSYEQYF. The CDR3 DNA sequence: TGCAGTGCTAGAGATCTCGGTCACGGATCCTACGAGCAGTACTTC.

CDR3 nucleotide sequence: TGTGCCAGCAGTTACGGGGGAGGTTCCTACGAGCAGTACTTC. This encodes CASSYGGGSYEQYF. The V call is TRBV12-3 or TRBV12-4, the J call TRBJ2-7, with a weak D call TRBD2 (6 bases). V lost 4 bases and J 1 base, leaving 11 bases between the germline ends. This CDR3 spans 14 amino acids.

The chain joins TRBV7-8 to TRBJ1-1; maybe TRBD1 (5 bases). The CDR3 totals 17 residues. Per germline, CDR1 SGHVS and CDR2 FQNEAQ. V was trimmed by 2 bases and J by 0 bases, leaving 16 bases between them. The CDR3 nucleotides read TGTGCCAGCAGCTTATTAATAGGGGTCGCCGTGAACACTGAAGCTTTCTTT. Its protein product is CASSLLIGVAVNTEAFF.

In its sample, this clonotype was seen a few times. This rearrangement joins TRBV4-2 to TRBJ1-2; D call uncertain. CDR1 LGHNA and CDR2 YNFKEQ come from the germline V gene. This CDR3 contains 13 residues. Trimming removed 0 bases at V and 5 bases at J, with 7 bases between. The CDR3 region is CASSQDLGYGYTF. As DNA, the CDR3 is TGTGCCAGCAGCCAAGATCTCGGGTATGGCTACACCTTC.

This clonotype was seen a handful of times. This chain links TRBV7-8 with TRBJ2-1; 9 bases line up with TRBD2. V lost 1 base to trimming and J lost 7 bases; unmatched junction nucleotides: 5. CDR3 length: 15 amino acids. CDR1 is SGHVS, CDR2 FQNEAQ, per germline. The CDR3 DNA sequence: TGTGCCAGCAGCTTAGTGCTAGCGGGGAGGAATGAGCAGTTCTTC. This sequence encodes CASSLVLAGRNEQFF. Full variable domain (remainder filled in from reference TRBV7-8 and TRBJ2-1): GAGVSQSPRYKVAKRGQDVALRCDPISGHVSLFWYQQALGQGPEFLTYFQNEAQLDKSGLPSDRFFAERPEGSVSTLKIQRTQQEDSAVYLCASSLVLAGRNEQFFGPGTRLTVL.

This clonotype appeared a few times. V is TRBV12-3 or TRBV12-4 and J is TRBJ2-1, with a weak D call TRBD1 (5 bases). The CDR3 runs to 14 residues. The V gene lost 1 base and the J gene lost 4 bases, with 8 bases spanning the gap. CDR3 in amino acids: CASSLERTYNEQFF. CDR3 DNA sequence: TGTGCCAGCAGTTTAGAAAGGACATACAATGAGCAGTTCTTC.

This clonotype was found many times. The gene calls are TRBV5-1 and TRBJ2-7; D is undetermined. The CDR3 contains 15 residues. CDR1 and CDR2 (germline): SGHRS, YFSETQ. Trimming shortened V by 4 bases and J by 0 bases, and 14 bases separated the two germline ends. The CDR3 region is CASSPRQPGSYEQYF. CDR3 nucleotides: TGCGCCAGCAGCCCTCGGCAGCCAGGCTCCTACGAGCAGTACTTC.

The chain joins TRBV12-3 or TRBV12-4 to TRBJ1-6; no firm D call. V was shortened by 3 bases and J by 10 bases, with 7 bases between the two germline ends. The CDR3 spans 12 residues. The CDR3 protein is CASSFMGSPLHF. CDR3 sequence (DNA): TGTGCCAGCAGTTTCATGGGGTCACCCCTCCACTTT.

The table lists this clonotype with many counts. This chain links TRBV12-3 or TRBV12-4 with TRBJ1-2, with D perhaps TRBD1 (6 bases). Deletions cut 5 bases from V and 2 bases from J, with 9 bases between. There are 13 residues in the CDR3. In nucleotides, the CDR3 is TGTGCCAGCAGTCCGGGGGGCAACTATGGCTACACCTTC. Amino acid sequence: CASSPGGNYGYTF.

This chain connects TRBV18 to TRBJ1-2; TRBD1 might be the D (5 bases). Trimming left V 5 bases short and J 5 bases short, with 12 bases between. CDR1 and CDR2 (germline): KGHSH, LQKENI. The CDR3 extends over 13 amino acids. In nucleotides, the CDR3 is TGTGCCAGCTCAAAGGGGACCTCTTATGGCTACACCTTC. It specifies CASSKGTSYGYTF.

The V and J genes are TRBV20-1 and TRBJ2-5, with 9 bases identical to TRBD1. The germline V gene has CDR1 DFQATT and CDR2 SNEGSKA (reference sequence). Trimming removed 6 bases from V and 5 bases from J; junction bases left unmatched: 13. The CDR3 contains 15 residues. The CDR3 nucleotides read TGCAGTGCGCCGATCGGACAGGGGAGGAGTGAGACCCAGTACTTC. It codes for CSAPIGQGRSETQYF.

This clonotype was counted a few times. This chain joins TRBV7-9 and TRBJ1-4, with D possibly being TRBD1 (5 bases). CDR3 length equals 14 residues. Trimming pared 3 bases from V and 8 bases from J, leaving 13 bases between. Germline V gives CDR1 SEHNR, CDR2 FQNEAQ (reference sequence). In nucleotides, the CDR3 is TGTGCCAGCAGCTTTGCAGGGTCGAACGAAAAACTGTTTTTT. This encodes CASSFAGSNEKLFF.

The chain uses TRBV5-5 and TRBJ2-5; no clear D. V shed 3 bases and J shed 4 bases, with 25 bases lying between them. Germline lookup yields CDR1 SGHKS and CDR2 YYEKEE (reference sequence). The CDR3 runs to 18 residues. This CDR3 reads CASSSSGLAPIVGETQYF. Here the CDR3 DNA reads TGTGCCAGCAGCTCTTCAGGTCTTGCACCTATAGTCGGAGAGACCCAGTACTTC. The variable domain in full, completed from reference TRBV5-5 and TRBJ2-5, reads DAGVTQSPTHLIKTRGQQVTLRCSPISGHKSVSWYQQVLGQGPQFIFQYYEKEERGRGNFPDRFSARQFPNYSSELNVNALLLGDSALYLCASSSSGLAPIVGETQYFGPGTRLLVL.

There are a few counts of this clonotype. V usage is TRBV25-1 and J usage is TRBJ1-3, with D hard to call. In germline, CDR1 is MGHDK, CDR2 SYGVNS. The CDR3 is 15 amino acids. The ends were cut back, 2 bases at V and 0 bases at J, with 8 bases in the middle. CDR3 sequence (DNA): TGTGCCAGCAGTGAACCGCTCAGCTCTGGAAACACCATATATTTT. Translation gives CASSEPLSSGNTIYF.

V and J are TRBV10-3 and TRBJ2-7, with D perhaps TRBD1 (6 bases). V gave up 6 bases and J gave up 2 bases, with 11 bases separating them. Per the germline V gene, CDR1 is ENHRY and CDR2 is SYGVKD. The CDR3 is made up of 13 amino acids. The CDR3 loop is CAIRTAGAYEQYF. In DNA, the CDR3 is TGTGCCATCAGGACGGCAGGGGCCTACGAGCAGTACTTC.

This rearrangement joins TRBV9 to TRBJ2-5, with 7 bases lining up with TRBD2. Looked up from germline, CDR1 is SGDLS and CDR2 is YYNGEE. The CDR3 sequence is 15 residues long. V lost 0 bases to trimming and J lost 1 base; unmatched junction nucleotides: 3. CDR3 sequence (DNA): TGTGCCAGCAGCGTAGGTAGCGGGCCCCAAGAGACCCAGTACTTC. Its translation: CASSVGSGPQETQYF.

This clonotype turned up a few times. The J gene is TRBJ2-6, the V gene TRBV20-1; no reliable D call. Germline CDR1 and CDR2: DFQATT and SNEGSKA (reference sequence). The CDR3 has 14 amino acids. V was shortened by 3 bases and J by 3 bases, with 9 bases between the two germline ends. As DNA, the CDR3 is TGCAGTGCTAGTCAGCCAATTGGGGCCAACGTCCTGACTTTC. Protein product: CSASQPIGANVLTF.

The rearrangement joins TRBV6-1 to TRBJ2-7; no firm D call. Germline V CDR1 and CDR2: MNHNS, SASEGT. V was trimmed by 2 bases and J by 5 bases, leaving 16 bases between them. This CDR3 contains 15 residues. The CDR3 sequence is CASSERETDDDEQYF. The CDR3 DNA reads TGTGCCAGCAGTGAACGCGAAACCGACGATGACGAGCAGTACTTC.